These 10 T cell receptor beta chains came from one sample sequenced in a study of shared clonotypes between healthy human individuals. Using immunoSEQ multiplex PCR, the repertoire was profiled, and TCRdb retains in-frame clones only, with some absent. The data show roughly 1 million clones, 75% seen once. The specimen was memory CD4+ T cells sorted from blood. The subset: CD45RA-negative fraction. Receptors originate from a man aged 18 to 35 in good health.

The rearrangement joins TRBV10-3 to TRBJ1-4; 8 nucleotides align to TRBD1. CDR3 length: 14 amino acids. CDR1 and CDR2 (germline): ENHRY, SYGVKD. J lost 7 bases, V lost 4 bases, and 5 bases had no gene match. CDR3 in amino acids: CAISGQGPGEKLFF. CDR3 bases: TGTGCCATCAGTGGACAGGGGCCTGGTGAAAAACTGTTTTTT.

About this clone: A read error may be the cause here, since a much bigger clone is one base away. Additional DNA sequences in this sample encode the identical CDR3. This chain links TRBV11-2 with TRBJ2-7; no clear D gene. Germline values: CDR1 SGHAT, CDR2 FQNNGV. V was cut by 1 base and J by 1 base, with 5 bases left in between. There are 13 residues in the CDR3. The CDR3 region has the DNA TGTGCCAGCAGCTTAGGGGCTTCCTACGAGCAGTACTTC. Translating it yields CASSLGASYEQYF.

This chain links TRBV11-2 with TRBJ2-1; tentatively, D is TRBD2 (6 bases). This CDR3 has 10 amino acids. The germline V and J ends were trimmed by 10 bases and 8 bases, with 9 bases remaining between them. Per the germline V gene, CDR1 is SGHAT and CDR2 is FQNNGV. The CDR3 reads CATGTYEQFF. CDR3 coding DNA: TGTGCCACCGGGACTTATGAGCAGTTCTTC.

The rearrangement links TRBV28 to TRBJ1-5, with a possible D match to TRBD1 (5 bases). The germline V and J ends were trimmed by 6 bases and 3 bases, with 18 bases remaining between them. The CDR3 loop spans 16 amino acids. Germline V gene sequence: CDR1 MDHEN, CDR2 SYDVKM. The DNA of the CDR3 is TGTGCCAGCAGCTCACCGTTTTTGGGACTCAATCAGCCCCAGCATTTT. Amino acid sequence: CASSSPFLGLNQPQHF.

With respect to this clone: This specimen includes other DNA sequences encoding the same CDR3. The chain has TRBV11-2 and TRBJ1-1; D unresolved. Per the germline V gene, CDR1 is SGHAT and CDR2 is FQNNGV. Trimming took 1 base from V and 1 from J, leaving 10 bases between them. This CDR3 contains 15 residues. CDR3 amino acids: CASSLVGSQNTEAFF. In nucleotides, the CDR3 is TGTGCCAGCAGCTTAGTGGGCAGTCAGAACACTGAAGCTTTCTTT.

The rearrangement links TRBV6-1 to TRBJ1-1; no reliable D call. V lost 2 bases and J lost 10, with 8 bases in between. This CDR3 has 11 amino acids. Germline CDR1 and CDR2: MNHNS and SASEGT. This chain's CDR3 is CASSEPVGAFF. As DNA, the CDR3 is TGTGCCAGCAGTGAACCCGTGGGAGCTTTCTTT.

This chain's CDR3 is CASSLGGQGNTGELFF. The CDR3 coding sequence is TGTGCCAGCAGCTTAGGTGGACAGGGGAACACCGGGGAGCTGTTTTTT. The V and J genes are TRBV7-2 and TRBJ2-2, with 8 bases matching TRBD1. V was clipped by 1 base and J by 1 base; unmatched bases: 2. The CDR3 has 16 amino acids. Germline CDR1 is SGHTA and CDR2 is FQGNSA. Full variable domain (remainder filled in from reference TRBV7-2 and TRBJ2-2): GAGVSQSPSNKVTEKGKDVELRCDPISGHTALYWYRQSLGQGLEFLIYFQGNSAPDKSGLPSDRFSAERTGGSVSTLTIQRTQQEDSAVYLCASSLGGQGNTGELFFGEGSRLTVL.

The V call is TRBV7-2, the J call TRBJ2-2; unclear D gene. The CDR3 is 13 amino acids. V was trimmed by 5 bases and J by 5 bases, leaving 9 bases between them. The germline CDR1 and CDR2 sequences are SGHTA and FQGNSA. In DNA, the CDR3 is TGTGCCAGCAGCCCTCTAGTGACCGGGGAGCTGTTTTTT. Amino acid sequence: CASSPLVTGELFF.

This clone turned up a few times. The V gene is TRBV2, the J gene TRBJ1-5; D gene uncertain. The germline V gene has CDR1 SNHLY and CDR2 FYNNEI. The CDR3 has 15 residues. Trimming pared 6 bases from V and 7 bases from J, leaving 19 bases between. For the CDR3, the DNA is TGTGCCAGCAGCGGAGGCTCCGAGTCATGGCAGCCCCAGCATTTT. Translated, it gives CASSGGSESWQPQHF.

The chain has TRBV7-2 and TRBJ2-3; 10 positions match TRBD2. This CDR3 is built from 18 residues. Germline lookup yields CDR1 SGHTA and CDR2 FQGNSA. The trim removed 1 base at V and 0 bases at J, leaving 7 bases unmatched. The CDR3 spells CASSLGTSGATSTDTQYF. DNA for the CDR3: TGTGCCAGCAGCTTAGGCACTAGCGGGGCCACTAGCACAGATACGCAGTATTTT. Based on the CDR3 plus reference TRBV7-2 and TRBJ2-3, the full variable domain is GAGVSQSPSNKVTEKGKDVELRCDPISGHTALYWYRQSLGQGLEFLIYFQGNSAPDKSGLPSDRFSAERTGGSVSTLTIQRTQQEDSAVYLCASSLGTSGATSTDTQYFGPGTRLTVL.